Listed below are T cell receptor beta chains from one sample, sequenced in a study of early T cells in non-severe SARS-CoV-2 infection. Using its own MiXCR run on the 5' RACE reads, TCRdb lists one record per CDR3 protein. This sample has over 60,000 distinct CDR3 sequences, with around 11% found just once. This specimen consisted of whole blood, obtained at baseline. The receptors derive from an adult who was a healthcare worker with PCR-confirmed SARS-CoV-2 infection or an uninfected control (not recorded which). Both conserved end residues are part of each CDR3. D genes are given only for firm matches. Clone size is given for some rows only: seen once, a few or many times, or a class if the clone is expanded.

clone_size j_call d_call v_call cdr3_aa cdr3_nt
many TRBJ1-5 TRBD1 TRBV6-6 CASSYRDRGGQPQHF TGTGCCAGCAGTTACCGGGACAGGGGTGGCCAGCCCCAGCATTTT
few TRBJ1-5 . TRBV12-3/TRBV12-4 CASSLGDVNQPQHF TGTGCCAGCAGTCTAGGGGACGTCAATCAGCCCCAGCATTTT
. TRBJ2-1 TRBD1 TRBV6-2/TRBV6-3 CASSYSRDRVTNEQFF TGTGCCAGCAGTTACTCGAGGGACAGGGTGACCAATGAGCAGTTCTTC
. TRBJ2-4 TRBD2 TRBV4-3 CASSQEGIAGGGIQYF TGCGCCAGCAGCCAAGAAGGAATAGCGGGGGGAGGCATTCAGTACTTC
few TRBJ2-2 . TRBV27 CASSLEMGWYGELFF TGTGCCAGCAGTTTGGAGATGGGTTGGTACGGGGAGCTGTTTTTT
. TRBJ2-2 TRBD1 TRBV5-1 CASSSYISGTVNTGELFF TGCGCCAGCAGCTCCTATATTTCCGGGACAGTGAACACCGGGGAGCTGTTTTTT
. TRBJ2-3 . TRBV6-1 CASSDYPPGKTRADTQYF TGTGCCAGCAGTGACTATCCTCCGGGAAAAACCCGGGCAGATACGCAGTATTTT
many TRBJ2-3 . TRBV3-1 CASSQGGPGTDTQYF TGTGCCAGCAGCCAAGGAGGGCCGGGGACAGATACGCAGTATTTT
. TRBJ2-1 TRBD1 TRBV19 CATASGTGTYSSYNEQFF TGTGCCACCGCATCCGGGACAGGAACCTATAGCTCCTACAATGAGCAGTTCTTC
few TRBJ1-6 . TRBV2 CASRKQRDHNSPLHF TGTGCCAGCAGGAAACAACGGGACCATAACTCACCCCTCCACTTT
. TRBJ2-2 TRBD1 TRBV24-1 CATSGMEQGATSFGELFF TGTGCCACCAGTGGGATGGAGCAGGGGGCTACGTCGTTCGGGGAGCTGTTTTTT
. TRBJ2-7 TRBD1 TRBV20-1 CSATPGGTYEQYF TGCAGTGCTACCCCAGGGGGCACCTACGAGCAGTACTTC
many TRBJ2-1 . TRBV4-1 CASSQARGEQFF TGCGCCAGCAGCCAAGCTAGGGGTGAGCAGTTCTTC
. TRBJ1-2 . TRBV20-1 CSATGFAYGYTF TGCAGTGCTACAGGGTTTGCCTATGGCTACACCTTC
few TRBJ1-1 TRBD1 TRBV20-1 CSARSGLKPGQGFYSTEAFF TGCAGTGCTAGATCCGGGCTAAAACCGGGACAGGGATTTTATAGCACTGAAGCTTTCTTT
. TRBJ1-1 . TRBV5-1 CASSLTGKNTEAFF TGCGCCAGCAGCTTGACAGGGAAGAACACTGAAGCTTTCTTT
many TRBJ2-1 . TRBV25-1 CASSVQGTYNEQFF TGTGCCAGCAGTGTACAGGGCACCTACAATGAGCAGTTCTTC
many TRBJ2-5 . TRBV12-3/TRBV12-4 CASSKTGETQYF TGTGCCAGCAGTAAGACTGGGGAGACCCAGTACTTC
many TRBJ2-1 TRBD2 TRBV7-2 CASSLSGGREFF TGTGCCAGCAGCTTAAGCGGGGGACGTGAGTTCTTC
few TRBJ2-3 . TRBV11-2 CASSLGLPDTQYF TGTGCCAGCAGCTTAGGTTTACCAGATACGCAGTATTTT
few TRBJ2-3 . TRBV6-1 CASSYGRDVTDTQYF TGTGCCAGCAGTTACGGTCGAGATGTCACAGATACGCAGTATTTT
. TRBJ2-3 TRBD2 TRBV20-1 CSARDRGEGYSDTQYF TGCAGTGCTAGAGATCGGGGGGAGGGTTATTCGGATACGCAGTATTTT
. TRBJ1-2 . TRBV10-2 CASSESALDDDGYTF TGCGCCAGCAGTGAATCGGCCTTAGACGATGATGGCTACACCTTC
few TRBJ2-7 . TRBV10-1 CASSEAVNYEQYF TGCGCCAGCAGTGAGGCGGTTAACTACGAGCAGTACTTC
. TRBJ2-1 . TRBV5-1 CASSLESGAAGEQFF TGCGCCAGCAGCTTGGAGTCAGGGGCCGCTGGTGAGCAGTTCTTC
many TRBJ2-4 . TRBV28 CASSLGGKGDIQYF TGTGCCAGCAGTTTAGGAGGAAAGGGGGACATTCAGTACTTC
. TRBJ1-6 TRBD1 TRBV20-1 CSARTAGGRESPLHF TGCAGTGCTAGGACAGCAGGGGGCCGTGAATCACCCCTCCACTTT
. TRBJ2-7 . TRBV6-2/TRBV6-3 CASSSRRLRASEQYF TGTGCCAGCAGTTCCCGCAGGCTCCGGGCGAGTGAGCAGTACTTC
few TRBJ2-1 . TRBV10-3 CAISESPLYNEQFF TGTGCCATCAGTGAGTCGCCTCTATACAATGAGCAGTTCTTC
. TRBJ1-3 . TRBV4-1 CASSQDLSSGNTIYF TGCGCCAGCAGCCAAGATCTGAGCTCTGGAAACACCATATATTTT
many TRBJ1-6 TRBD1 TRBV15 CATSRDYRGPSSSYNSPLHF TGTGCCACCAGCAGAGACTACAGGGGGCCAAGTAGCTCCTATAATTCACCCCTCCACTTT
. TRBJ1-1 TRBD1 TRBV18 CASSPTTGINTEAFF TGTGCCAGCTCACCTACGACAGGGATTAACACTGAAGCTTTCTTT
. TRBJ1-2 . TRBV12-2 CASRHGQGAGYGYTF TGTGCAAGTCGCCACGGACAGGGTGCCGGCTATGGCTACACCTTC
few TRBJ2-1 . TRBV11-1 CASSFDSSYNEQFF TGTGCCAGCAGCTTCGACAGCTCCTACAATGAGCAGTTCTTC
. TRBJ2-7 TRBD1 TRBV7-9 CASSPGRDRPYEQYF TGTGCCAGCAGCCCAGGCCGGGACAGGCCCTACGAGCAGTACTTC
many TRBJ2-3 . TRBV7-9 CASSSVTDTQYF TGTGCCAGCAGCTCTGTCACAGATACGCAGTATTTT
many TRBJ1-1 . TRBV7-2 CASSLAGPTAEAFF TGTGCCAGCAGCTTAGCGGGGCCGACGGCTGAAGCTTTCTTT
many TRBJ2-6 . TRBV20-1 CSARDQRYISGANVLTF TGCAGTGCTAGAGATCAGCGGTACATCTCTGGGGCCAACGTCCTGACTTTC
. TRBJ1-3 . TRBV7-2 CASSLSTGISGNTIYF TGTGCCAGCAGCTTATCTACGGGAATCTCTGGAAACACCATATATTTT
. TRBJ1-1 . TRBV6-6 CASSPQPNTEAFF TGTGCCAGCAGTCCACAACCAAACACTGAAGCTTTCTTT
. TRBJ2-3 . TRBV12-3/TRBV12-4 CASRHRERGPDTQYF TGTGCCAGCAGACACCGGGAACGGGGCCCAGATACGCAGTATTTT
many TRBJ2-5 TRBD2 TRBV7-2 CASSSPRSGGAQETQYF TGTGCCAGCAGCTCCCCCCGTAGCGGGGGGGCGCAAGAGACCCAGTACTTC
many TRBJ2-1 . TRBV3-1 CASSFQLNEQFF TGTGCCAGCAGCTTTCAACTCAATGAGCAGTTCTTC
many TRBJ2-7 . TRBV28 CASSLDYEQYF TGTGCCAGCAGCCTAGACTACGAGCAGTACTTC
many TRBJ2-3 TRBD2 TRBV7-2 CASSFARGGLNTQYF TGTGCCAGCAGCTTCGCGCGGGGGGGCCTAAATACGCAGTATTTT
many TRBJ2-7 . TRBV10-3 CAIKGASYEQYF TGTGCCATCAAAGGCGCTTCCTACGAGCAGTACTTC
many TRBJ2-3 TRBD2 TRBV20-1 CSAYPVDGTRGDTQYF TGCAGTGCGTACCCCGTCGACGGGACTAGGGGCGATACGCAGTATTTT
. TRBJ1-4 . TRBV25-1 CASSDRMAEKLFF TGTGCCAGCAGTGACAGGATGGCTGAAAAACTGTTTTTT
many TRBJ2-2 . TRBV7-6 CASSYSGRGLAGELFF TGTGCCAGCAGCTATAGCGGTAGAGGTTTAGCCGGGGAGCTGTTTTTT
. TRBJ1-5 TRBD1 TRBV19 CASGQGGQPQHF TGTGCCAGTGGGCAGGGGGGCCAGCCCCAGCATTTT
many TRBJ2-3 TRBD2 TRBV19 CASSPGGYDTQYF TGTGCCAGTAGCCCCGGGGGGTACGATACGCAGTATTTT